Detailed here is one T cell receptor beta chain. This record comes from a study of blood T cell repertoires in COVID-19. Study information: The United States, Italy and Spain supplied acute and convalescent COVID-19 samples.

This table comes from immunoSEQ multiplex PCR, and its TCRdb copy is limited to in-frame clones, with some not included. This table holds some 360,000 clones, about 87% found once. This CDR3 is built from 13 residues. V dropped 5 bases and J dropped 5; count of bases not matched to a gene: 5. Germline V lookup: CDR1 SQVTM, CDR2 ANQGSEA. Material: peripheral blood. The receptor comes from a woman aged 55-70 years with COVID-19, enrolled during active disease. The V and J genes are TRBV29-1 and TRBJ2-2, with 7 bases that match TRBD2. The CDR3 region is CSVRGDRTGELFF. The CDR3 region has the DNA TGCAGCGTTCGGGGGGATAGGACCGGGGAGCTGTTTTTT.